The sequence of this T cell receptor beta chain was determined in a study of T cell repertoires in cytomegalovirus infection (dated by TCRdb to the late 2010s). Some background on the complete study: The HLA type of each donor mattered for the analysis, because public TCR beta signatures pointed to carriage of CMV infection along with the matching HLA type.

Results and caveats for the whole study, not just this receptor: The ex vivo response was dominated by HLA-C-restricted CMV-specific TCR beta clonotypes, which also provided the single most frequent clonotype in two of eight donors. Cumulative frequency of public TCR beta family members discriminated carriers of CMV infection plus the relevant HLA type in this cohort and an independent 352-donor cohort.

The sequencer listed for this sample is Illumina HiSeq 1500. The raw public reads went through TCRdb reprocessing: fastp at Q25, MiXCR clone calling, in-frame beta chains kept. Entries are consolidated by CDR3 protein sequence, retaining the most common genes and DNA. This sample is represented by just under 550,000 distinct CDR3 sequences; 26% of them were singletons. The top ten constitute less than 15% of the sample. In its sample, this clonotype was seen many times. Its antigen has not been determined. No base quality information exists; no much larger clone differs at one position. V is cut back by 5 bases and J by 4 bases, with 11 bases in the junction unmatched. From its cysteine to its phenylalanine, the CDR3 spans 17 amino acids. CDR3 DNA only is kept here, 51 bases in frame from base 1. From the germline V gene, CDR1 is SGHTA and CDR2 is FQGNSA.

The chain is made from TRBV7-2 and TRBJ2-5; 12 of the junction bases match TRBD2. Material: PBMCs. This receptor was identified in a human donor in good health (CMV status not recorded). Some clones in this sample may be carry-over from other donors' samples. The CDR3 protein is CASSQRGLAGKRETQYF. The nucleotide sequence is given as TGTGCCAGCAGCCAAAGGGGACTAGCGGGTAAAAGAGAGACCCAGTACTTC.